This TCR beta chain was sequenced during a study of PD-L1 blockade in urothelial cancer. For the study at large: Across blood samples, T cells had a median count of approximately 130,000.

Generated by immunoSEQ multiplex PCR, the TCRdb table keeps only in-frame clones and is missing some. The sample lists around 66,000 clones; more than 80% were seen once. Time point meaning: pretreatment peripheral blood. CDR1 is SGHDT and CDR2 is YYEEEE in the germline V gene. The CDR3 has 14 amino acids. The ends were cut back, 0 bases at V and 5 bases at J, with 12 bases in the middle. The chain couples TRBV5-6 to TRBJ2-7, with D possibly being TRBD2 (6 bases). The TCR originated in a man in his 70s with urothelial cancer. Sample: PBMCs, taken around atezolizumab (anti-PD-L1) treatment. The CDR3 DNA reads TGTGCCAGCAGCTTGGTGGCAACGGGAGACGAGCAGTACTTC. This sequence encodes CASSLVATGDEQYF.